This T cell receptor beta chain was sequenced for a study of T cells expressing NK-cell markers. For the study at large: Cells sorted as CD3+CD56+NKG2C+, CD3+CD56+NKG2C- and CD3+CD56-NKG2C+ T cells supplied the TCR beta repertoires.

About this clonotype: No antigen is known for it.

The study, taken as a whole, reports: The study did not resolve the HCMV specificity of expanded NKG2C+ T cell clones. These same clonotypes (in several donors) also led the CD3+CD56-NKG2C+ fraction.

CDR3 length: 13 amino acids. The germline V gene encodes CDR1 DFQATT and CDR2 SNEGSKA (reference sequence). Each CDR3 protein gets one entry in TCRdb, which reprocessed the 5' RACE reads and gives no DNA. The sample shows about half a million distinct CDR3 sequences, and approximately 1.5% sits with its ten largest clones. What was sequenced was blood T cells: a sorted CD56 or NKG2C T cell subset, CD4+ or CD8+ T cells, or bulk PBMC T cells (not recorded which). This sequence originates from a woman between 50 and 59 years old in good health. The rearrangement uses TRBV20-1 and TRBJ2-1. The CDR3 sequence: CSALDASYNEQFF.